This entry concerns a single T cell receptor beta chain. Antigen specificity is unknown. The entry originates in a study of CD8+ T cells in alopecia areata. Overall study results and limits: Higher clonality and more expanded CD8+ clones appeared in lesional than normal scalp. Tofacitinib produced a significant decrease in scalp clonality and in expanded CD8+ clones among the top 100. It was observed that many expanded lesional clones persisted in scalp and blood during tofacitinib.

Treatment here: oral pan-JAK inhibitor, 5-10 mg twice daily. Peripheral blood, together with lesional scalp punch biopsies, was collected from alopecia areata patients. cDNA reverse transcribed from extracted RNA served as the sequencing template. TCRdb's table, derived via immunoSEQ multiplex PCR, lists solely in-frame clones and lacks some. The sample records more than 200,000 clones, approximately 40% being singletons. Trimming removed 3 bases at V and 1 base at J, with 12 bases between. The germline CDR1 and CDR2 sequences are GTSNPN and SVGIG (reference sequence). The CDR3 loop spans 14 amino acids.

Sequencing used CD4+ T cells sorted from blood, obtained at roughly week 38, from a patient treated with tofacitinib. The receptor was isolated from a human donor with alopecia areata. V gene TRBV30 combines with J gene TRBJ1-1; D is unclear. CDR3 loop: CAWSPTEPNTEAFF. DNA of the CDR3: TGTGCCTGGAGCCCGACGGAGCCGAACACTGAAGCTTTCTTT. Drawing the rest from reference TRBV30 and TRBJ1-1, the complete variable domain is SQTIHQWPATLVQPVGSPLSLECTVEGTSNPNLYWYRQAAGRGLQLLFYSVGIGQISSEVPQNLSASRPQDRQFILSSKKLLLSDSGFYLCAWSPTEPNTEAFFGQGTRLTVV.